This TCR beta chain was retrieved from a study of T-cell reconstitution after alpha-beta-depleted transplantation in children. Study observations and caveats: Surviving recipient T cells and thymic progenitors produced the high day-60 TCRbeta diversity seen in some patients.

Unique molecular identifiers were built into the TCRbeta library. In TCRdb, the PCR reads were re-called with MiXCR into one record per CDR3 protein. There are 700,000 to 950,000 distinct CDR3 sequences in the sample; about 16% occur only once, and roughly 5% lies in the top ten. In germline, CDR1 is LNHNV, CDR2 YYDKDF (reference sequence). Trimming shortened V by 2 bases and J by 1 base, and 9 bases separated the two germline ends. This CDR3 region has 15 residues. This clonotype was observed many times. Its antigen is still unknown. This TCR derives from a male patient under 18 who had a stem cell transplant for acute lymphoblastic leukemia, so the T cells may come from the graft donor. J is TRBJ2-1 and V is TRBV15, with no clear D. The sequences come from PBMCs, mostly from graft donor cells, collected 360 days after TCRalphabeta/CD19-depleted stem cell transplant. The CDR3 sequence: CATSRIRASYNEQFF. The CDR3 DNA reads TGTGCCACCAGCAGAATAAGGGCTTCCTACAATGAGCAGTTCTTC.